The present TCR beta chain was sequenced within a study of CD8 T cells in Susac syndrome. CD8+ and CD4+ T cells from blood underwent TCR beta sequencing, which was carried out in a high-throughput format. Negative isolation yielded the CD8+ and CD4+ T cells, while FACS enriched the TEMRA cells. Random hexamers primed reverse transcription of about 0.5 to 1 ug RNA. It was immunoSEQ multiplex PCR that amplified TCR beta CDR3 across 54 Vbeta and 13 Jbeta. TCRdb ran MiXCR on the immunoSEQ multiplex PCR reads and lists one entry per CDR3 protein. The data hold under 150,000 distinct CDR3 sequences, with about 90% observed a single time. The source is a human donor with multiple sclerosis. The sample consisted of CD8+ T cells from PBMCs.

The CDR3 sequence is CASSLLLANTGELFF. The DNA of the CDR3 is TGTGCCAGCAGCCTCTTGCTGGCGAACACCGGGGAGCTGTTTTTT. This chain joins TRBV6-6 and TRBJ2-2; no definite D call. Trimming left V 6 bases short and J 0 bases short, with 11 bases between. Germline values: CDR1 MNHNY, CDR2 SVGAGI (reference sequence). The CDR3 extends over 15 amino acids.